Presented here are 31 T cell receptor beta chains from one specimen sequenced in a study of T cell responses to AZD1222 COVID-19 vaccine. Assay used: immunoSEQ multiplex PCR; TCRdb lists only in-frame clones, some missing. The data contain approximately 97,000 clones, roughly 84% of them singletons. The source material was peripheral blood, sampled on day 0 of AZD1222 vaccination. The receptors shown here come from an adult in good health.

CDR3 DNA: TGTGCCAGCAGTTTAAGGGGGCCGACAGGGGGCGATAGGTCACCCCTCCACTTT. As protein: CASSLRGPTGGDRSPLHF. J is TRBJ1-6 and V is TRBV27; 10 bases map to TRBD1. Trimming cost V 2 bases and J 10 bases; bases outside gene matches: 14. CDR1 MNHEY and CDR2 SMNVEV come from the germline V gene (reference sequence). The CDR3 runs to 18 residues.

Here the CDR3 reads CASSLASDRDYTF. CDR3 DNA: TGTGCCAGCAGCTTAGCTTCGGATAGGGACTACACCTTC. The chain has TRBV11-3 and TRBJ1-2, with D unresolved. Germline CDR1 reads SGHNT; CDR2 reads YENEEA. V shed 1 base and J shed 10 bases, with 13 bases lying between them. This CDR3 contains 13 residues.

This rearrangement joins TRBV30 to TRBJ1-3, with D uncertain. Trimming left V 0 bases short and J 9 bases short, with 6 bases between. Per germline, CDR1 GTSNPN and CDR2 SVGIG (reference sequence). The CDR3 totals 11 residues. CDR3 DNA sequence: TGTGCCTGGAGTGTCGCGGTCACCATATATTTT. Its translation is CAWSVAVTIYF. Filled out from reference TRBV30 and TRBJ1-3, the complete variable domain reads SQTIHQWPATLVQPVGSPLSLECTVEGTSNPNLYWYRQAAGRGLQLLFYSVGIGQISSEVPQNLSASRPQDRQFILSSKKLLLSDSGFYLCAWSVAVTIYFGEGSWLTVV.

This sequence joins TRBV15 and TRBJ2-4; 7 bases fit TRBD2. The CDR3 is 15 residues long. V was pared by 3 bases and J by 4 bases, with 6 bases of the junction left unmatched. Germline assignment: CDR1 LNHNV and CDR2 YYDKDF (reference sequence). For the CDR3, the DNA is TGTGCCACCAGCAGTGGGGGAGGGGTGAAAAACATTCAGTACTTC. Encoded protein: CATSSGGGVKNIQYF.

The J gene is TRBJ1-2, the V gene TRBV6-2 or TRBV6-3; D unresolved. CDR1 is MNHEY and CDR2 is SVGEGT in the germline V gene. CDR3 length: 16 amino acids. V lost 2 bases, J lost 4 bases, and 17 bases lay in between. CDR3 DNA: TGTGCCAGCAGTTACCCCGACCCCGGACGGACCTATGGCTACACCTTC. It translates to CASSYPDPGRTYGYTF.

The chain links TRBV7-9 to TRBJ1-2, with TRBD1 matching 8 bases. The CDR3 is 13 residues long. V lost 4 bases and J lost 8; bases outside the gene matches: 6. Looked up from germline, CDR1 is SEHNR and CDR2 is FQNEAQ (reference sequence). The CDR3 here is CASSSGQGGGYTF. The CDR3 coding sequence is TGTGCCAGCAGCTCCGGACAGGGCGGGGGCTACACCTTC.

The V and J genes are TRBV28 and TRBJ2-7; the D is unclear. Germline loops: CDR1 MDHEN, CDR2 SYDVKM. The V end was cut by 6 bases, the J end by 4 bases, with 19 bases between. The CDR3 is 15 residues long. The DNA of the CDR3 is TGTGCCAGCAGCACGACAACCCGCACCGGATACGAGCAGTACTTC. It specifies CASSTTTRTGYEQYF.

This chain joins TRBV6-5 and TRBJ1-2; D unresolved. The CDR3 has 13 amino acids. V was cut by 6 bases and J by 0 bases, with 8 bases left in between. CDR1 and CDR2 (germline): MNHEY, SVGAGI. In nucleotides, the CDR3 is TGTGCCAGCAGCGGAAGGTCTAACTATGGCTACACCTTC. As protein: CASSGRSNYGYTF.

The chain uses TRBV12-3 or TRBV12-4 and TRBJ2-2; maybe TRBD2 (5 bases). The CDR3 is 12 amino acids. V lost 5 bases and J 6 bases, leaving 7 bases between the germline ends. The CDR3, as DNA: TGTGCCAGCAGTCGGGGTTCCGGGGAGCTGTTTTTT. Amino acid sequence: CASSRGSGELFF.

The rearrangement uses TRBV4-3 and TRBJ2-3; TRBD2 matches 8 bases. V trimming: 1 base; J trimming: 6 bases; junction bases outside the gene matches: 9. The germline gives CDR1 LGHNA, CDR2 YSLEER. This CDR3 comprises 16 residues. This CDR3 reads CASSQGGLRGVDTQYF. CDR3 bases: TGCGCCAGCAGCCAAGGGGGGTTGCGGGGGGTGGATACGCAGTATTTT.

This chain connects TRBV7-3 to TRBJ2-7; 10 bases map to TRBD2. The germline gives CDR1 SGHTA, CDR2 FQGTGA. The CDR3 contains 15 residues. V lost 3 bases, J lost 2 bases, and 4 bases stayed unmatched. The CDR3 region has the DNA TGTGCCAGCAGCTTTTCTAGCGGGAGTGCCTACGAGCAGTACTTC. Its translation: CASSFSSGSAYEQYF.

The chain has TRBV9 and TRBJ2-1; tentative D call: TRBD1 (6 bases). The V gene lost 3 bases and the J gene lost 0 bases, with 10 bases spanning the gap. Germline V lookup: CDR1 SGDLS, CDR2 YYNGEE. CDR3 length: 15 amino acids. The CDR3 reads CASSGQGSSYNEQFF. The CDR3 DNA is TGTGCCAGCAGCGGGCAGGGGAGCTCCTACAATGAGCAGTTCTTC.

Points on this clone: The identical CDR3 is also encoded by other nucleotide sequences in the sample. The CDR3 region has the DNA TGTGCCAGCAGTGACAGGGGCGGTAACGGCTACACCTTC. Amino acids: CASSDRGGNGYTF. The chain recombines TRBV6-2 or TRBV6-3 with TRBJ1-2, with 8 bases fitting TRBD1. With V trimmed by 5 bases and J by 8 bases, 7 bases remained unmatched. The germline CDR1 and CDR2 sequences are MNHEY and SVGEGT. This CDR3 spans 13 amino acids.

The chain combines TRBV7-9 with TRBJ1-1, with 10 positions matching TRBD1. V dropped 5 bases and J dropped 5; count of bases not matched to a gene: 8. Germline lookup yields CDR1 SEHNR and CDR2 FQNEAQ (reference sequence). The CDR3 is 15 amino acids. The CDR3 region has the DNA TGTGCCAGCAGCGCCCCGACAGGGGGCATGACTGAAGCTTTCTTT. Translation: CASSAPTGGMTEAFF.

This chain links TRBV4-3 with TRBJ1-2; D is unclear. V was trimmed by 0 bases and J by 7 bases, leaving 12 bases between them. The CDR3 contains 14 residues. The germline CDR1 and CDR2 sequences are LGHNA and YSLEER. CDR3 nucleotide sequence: TGCGCCAGCAGCCAAGATAAGTCGCAGGTTGGCTACACCTTC. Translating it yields CASSQDKSQVGYTF.

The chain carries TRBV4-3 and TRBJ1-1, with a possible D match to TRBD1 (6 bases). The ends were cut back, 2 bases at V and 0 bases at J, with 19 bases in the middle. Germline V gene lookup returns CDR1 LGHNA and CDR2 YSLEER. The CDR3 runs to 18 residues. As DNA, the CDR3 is TGCGCCAGCAGCCAAAAAGAGGGCGAGACAGGCCTGAACACTGAAGCTTTCTTT. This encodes CASSQKEGETGLNTEAFF.

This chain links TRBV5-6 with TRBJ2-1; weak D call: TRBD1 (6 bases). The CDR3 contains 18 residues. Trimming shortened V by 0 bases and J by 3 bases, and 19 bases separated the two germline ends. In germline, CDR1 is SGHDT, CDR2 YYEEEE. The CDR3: CASSLVDRLQGIYNEQFF. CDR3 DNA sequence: TGTGCCAGCAGCTTGGTAGACAGGCTTCAGGGAATCTACAATGAGCAGTTCTTC.

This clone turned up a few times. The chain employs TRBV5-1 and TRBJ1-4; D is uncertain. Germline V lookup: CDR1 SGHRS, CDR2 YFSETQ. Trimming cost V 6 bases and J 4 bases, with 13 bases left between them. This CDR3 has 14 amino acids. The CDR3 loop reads CASKSGQHNEKLFF. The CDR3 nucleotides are TGCGCCAGCAAGTCAGGTCAGCATAATGAAAAACTGTTTTTT.

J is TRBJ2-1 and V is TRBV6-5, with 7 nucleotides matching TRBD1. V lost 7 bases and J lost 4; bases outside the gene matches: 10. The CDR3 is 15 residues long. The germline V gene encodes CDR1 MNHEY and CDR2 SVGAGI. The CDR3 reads CASTTNRGRYNEQFF. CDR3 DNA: TGTGCCAGCACCACCAACAGGGGCCGGTACAATGAGCAGTTCTTC.

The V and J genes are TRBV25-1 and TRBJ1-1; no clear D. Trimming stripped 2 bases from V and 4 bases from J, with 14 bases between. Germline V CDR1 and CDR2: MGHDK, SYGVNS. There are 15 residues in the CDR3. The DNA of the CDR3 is TGTGCCAGCAGTGAAAACAGTGTTTTAAGCACTGAAGCTTTCTTT. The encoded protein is CASSENSVLSTEAFF.

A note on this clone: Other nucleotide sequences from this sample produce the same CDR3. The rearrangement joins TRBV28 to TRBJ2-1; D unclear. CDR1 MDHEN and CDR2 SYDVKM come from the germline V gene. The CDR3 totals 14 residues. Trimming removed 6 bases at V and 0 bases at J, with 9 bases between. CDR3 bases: TGTGCCAGCAGCCCCCTAAGCTCCTACAATGAGCAGTTCTTC. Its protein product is CASSPLSSYNEQFF.

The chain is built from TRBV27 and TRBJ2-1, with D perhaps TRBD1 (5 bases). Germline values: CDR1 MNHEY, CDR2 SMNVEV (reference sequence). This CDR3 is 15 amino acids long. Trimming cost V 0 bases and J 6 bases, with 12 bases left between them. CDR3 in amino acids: CASSLSYQGSNEQFF. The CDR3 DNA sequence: TGTGCCAGCAGTTTATCTTATCAGGGAAGCAATGAGCAGTTCTTC.

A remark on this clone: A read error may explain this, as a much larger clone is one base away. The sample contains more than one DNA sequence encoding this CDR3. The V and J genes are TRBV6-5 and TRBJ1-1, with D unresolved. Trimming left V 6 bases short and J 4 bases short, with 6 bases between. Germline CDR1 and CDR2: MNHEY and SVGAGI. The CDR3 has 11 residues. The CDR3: CASSRGTEAFF. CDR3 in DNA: TGTGCCAGCAGCCGGGGCACTGAAGCTTTCTTT.

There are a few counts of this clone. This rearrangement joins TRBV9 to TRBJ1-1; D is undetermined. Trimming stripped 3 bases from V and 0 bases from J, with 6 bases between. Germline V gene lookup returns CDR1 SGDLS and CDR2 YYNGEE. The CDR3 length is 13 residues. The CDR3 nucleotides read TGTGCCAGCAGCGCGATCATGAACACTGAAGCTTTCTTT. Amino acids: CASSAIMNTEAFF.

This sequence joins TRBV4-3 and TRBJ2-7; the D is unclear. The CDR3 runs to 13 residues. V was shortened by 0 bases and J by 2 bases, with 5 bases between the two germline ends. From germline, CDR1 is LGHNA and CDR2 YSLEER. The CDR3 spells CASSQDLPYEQYF. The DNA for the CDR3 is TGCGCCAGCAGCCAAGATTTACCCTACGAGCAGTACTTC.

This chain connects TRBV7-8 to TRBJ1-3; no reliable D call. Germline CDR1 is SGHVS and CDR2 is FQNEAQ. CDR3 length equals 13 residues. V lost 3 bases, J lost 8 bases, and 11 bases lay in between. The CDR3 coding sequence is TGTGCCAGCAGCTTTTTCGGGAAACACACCATATATTTT. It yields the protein CASSFFGKHTIYF.

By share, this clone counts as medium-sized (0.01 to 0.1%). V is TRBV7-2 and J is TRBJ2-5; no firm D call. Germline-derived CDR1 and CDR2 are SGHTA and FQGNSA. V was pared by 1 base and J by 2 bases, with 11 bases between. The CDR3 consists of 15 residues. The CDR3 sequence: CASSLGGSLQETQYF. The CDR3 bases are TGTGCCAGCAGCTTAGGGGGTAGTCTTCAAGAGACCCAGTACTTC.

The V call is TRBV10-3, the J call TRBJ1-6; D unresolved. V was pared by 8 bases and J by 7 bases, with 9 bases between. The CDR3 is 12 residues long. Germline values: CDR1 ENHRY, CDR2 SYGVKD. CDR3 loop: CAIRAGNSPLHF. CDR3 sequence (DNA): TGTGCCATCCGGGCGGGGAATTCACCCCTCCACTTT.

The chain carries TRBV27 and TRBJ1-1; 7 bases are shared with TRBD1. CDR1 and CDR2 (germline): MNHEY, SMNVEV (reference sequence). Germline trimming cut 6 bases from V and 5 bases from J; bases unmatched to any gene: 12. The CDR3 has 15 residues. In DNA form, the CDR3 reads TGTGCCAGCAGCCTGACAGGGACGGTAAAAACTGAAGCTTTCTTT. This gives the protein CASSLTGTVKTEAFF.

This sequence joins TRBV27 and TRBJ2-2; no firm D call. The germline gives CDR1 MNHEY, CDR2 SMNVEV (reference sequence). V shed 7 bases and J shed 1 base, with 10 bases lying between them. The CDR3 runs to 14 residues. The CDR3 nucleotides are TGTGCCAGCACTTCTCAGGTGAACACCGGGGAGCTGTTTTTT. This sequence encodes CASTSQVNTGELFF.

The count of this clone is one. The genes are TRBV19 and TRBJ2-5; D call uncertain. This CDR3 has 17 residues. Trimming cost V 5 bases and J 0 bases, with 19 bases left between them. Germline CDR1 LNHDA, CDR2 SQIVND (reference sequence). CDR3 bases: TGTGCCAGTAGTCCAATAGATCGGAAAAGCTACCAAGAGACCCAGTACTTC. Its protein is CASSPIDRKSYQETQYF.